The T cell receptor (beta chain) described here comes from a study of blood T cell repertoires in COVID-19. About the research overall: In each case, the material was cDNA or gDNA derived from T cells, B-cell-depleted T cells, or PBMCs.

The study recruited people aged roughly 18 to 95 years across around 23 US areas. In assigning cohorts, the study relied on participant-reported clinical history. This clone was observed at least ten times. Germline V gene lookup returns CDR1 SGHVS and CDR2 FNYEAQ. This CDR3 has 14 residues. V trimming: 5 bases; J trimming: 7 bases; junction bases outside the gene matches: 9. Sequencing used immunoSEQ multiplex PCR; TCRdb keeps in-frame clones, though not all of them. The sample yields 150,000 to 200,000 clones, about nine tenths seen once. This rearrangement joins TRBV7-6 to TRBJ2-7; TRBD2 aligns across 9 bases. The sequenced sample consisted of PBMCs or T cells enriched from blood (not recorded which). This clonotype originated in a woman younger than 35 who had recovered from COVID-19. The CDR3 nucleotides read TGTGCCAGCAGCGTTGTAGCGGGAGTAAGAGAGCAGTACTTC. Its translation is CASSVVAGVREQYF.